This record looks at one T cell receptor (beta chain) sequence and its context. In the same sample, other DNA sequences code for this CDR3. Trimming shortened V by 2 bases and J by 4 bases, and 6 bases separated the two germline ends. The germline V gene encodes CDR1 WNHNN and CDR2 SYGVQD (reference sequence). The CDR3 runs to 13 residues. Assay used: immunoSEQ multiplex PCR; TCRdb lists only in-frame clones, some missing. The data show 1,500,000 or so clones, 95% to 97% seen once. This sample is drawn from a study of shared clonotypes between healthy human individuals. Study summary: Donors, aged 18 to 49, were a couple of women and three men.

The TCR originated in a young man in good health. The chain recombines TRBV10-1 with TRBJ1-5; D is ambiguous. The sample taken for sequencing was naive CD4+ T cells sorted from blood. Specified subset: CD45RA+ positively selected. CDR3 DNA sequence: TGCGCCAGCAGTGAGAACATTAATCAGCCCCAGCATTTT. Translating gives CASSENINQPQHF.